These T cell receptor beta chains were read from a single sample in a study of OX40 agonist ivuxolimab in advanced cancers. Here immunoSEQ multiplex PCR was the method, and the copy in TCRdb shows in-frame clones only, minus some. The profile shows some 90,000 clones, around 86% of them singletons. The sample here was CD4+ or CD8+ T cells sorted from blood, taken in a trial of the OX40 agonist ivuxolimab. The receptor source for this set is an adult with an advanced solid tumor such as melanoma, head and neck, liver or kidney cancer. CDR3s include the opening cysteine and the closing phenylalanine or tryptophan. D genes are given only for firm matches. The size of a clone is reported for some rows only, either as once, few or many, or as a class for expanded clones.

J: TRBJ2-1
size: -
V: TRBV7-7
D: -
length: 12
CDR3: CASSPPMGEQFF
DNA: TGTGCTAGCAGCCCTCCGATGGGCGAGCAGTTCTTC

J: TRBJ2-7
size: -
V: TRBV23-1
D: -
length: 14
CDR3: CASSHGWIYTWPYF
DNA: TGCGCCAGCAGTCACGGGTGGATCTACACTTGGCCGTACTTC

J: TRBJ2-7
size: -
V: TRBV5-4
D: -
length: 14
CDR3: CASSPPDGPYEQYF
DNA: TGTGCCAGCAGCCCTCCCGACGGTCCCTACGAGCAGTACTTC

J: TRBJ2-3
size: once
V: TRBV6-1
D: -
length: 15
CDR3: CASGRGGQTTDTQYF
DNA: TGTGCCAGCGGGAGAGGGGGGCAGACCACAGATACGCAGTATTTT

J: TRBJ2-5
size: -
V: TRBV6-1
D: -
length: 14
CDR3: CASTEGGTGQTQYF
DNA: TGTGCCAGCACCGAGGGCGGGACTGGGCAGACCCAGTACTTC

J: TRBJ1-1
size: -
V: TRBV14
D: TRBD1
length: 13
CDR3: CASSRDRVGEAFF
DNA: TGTGCCAGCAGCCGGGACAGGGTAGGGGAAGCTTTCTTT

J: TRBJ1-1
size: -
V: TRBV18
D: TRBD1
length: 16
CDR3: CASSPLPDRGVTEAFF
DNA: TGTGCCAGCTCACCCCTACCCGACAGGGGAGTCACTGAAGCTTTCTTT

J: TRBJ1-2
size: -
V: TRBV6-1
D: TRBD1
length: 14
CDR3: CASIVNGQAHGYTF
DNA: TGTGCCAGCATCGTAAACGGACAGGCACATGGCTACACCTTC

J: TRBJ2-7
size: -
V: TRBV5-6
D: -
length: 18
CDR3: CASSHPARGNSWGRWQYF
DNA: TGTGCCAGCAGCCACCCAGCCCGAGGCAATTCCTGGGGCAGATGGCAGTACTTC

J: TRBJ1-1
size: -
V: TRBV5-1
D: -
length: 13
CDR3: CASSLQGTTEAFF
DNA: TGCGCCAGCAGCTTGCAGGGGACCACTGAAGCTTTCTTT

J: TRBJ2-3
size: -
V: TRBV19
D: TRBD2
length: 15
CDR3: CASTPGGGSTDTQYF
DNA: TGTGCCAGTACTCCTGGGGGGGGGAGCACAGATACGCAGTATTTT

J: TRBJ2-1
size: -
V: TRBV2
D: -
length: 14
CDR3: CASIALRKDNEQFF
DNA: TGTGCCAGCATAGCCCTGAGGAAGGACAATGAGCAGTTCTTC

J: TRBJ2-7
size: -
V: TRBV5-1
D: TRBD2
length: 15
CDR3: CASSLVAGGIYEQYF
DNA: TGCGCCAGCAGCTTGGTTGCGGGGGGAATCTACGAGCAGTACTTC

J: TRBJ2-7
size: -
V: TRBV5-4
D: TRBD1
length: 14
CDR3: CASSLEGQGYEQYF
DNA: TGTGCCAGCAGCTTGGAGGGACAGGGGTACGAGCAGTACTTC

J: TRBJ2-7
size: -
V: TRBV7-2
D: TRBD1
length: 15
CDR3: CASSLWGQGLYEQYF
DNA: TGTGCCAGCAGCTTATGGGGACAGGGTCTCTACGAGCAGTACTTC

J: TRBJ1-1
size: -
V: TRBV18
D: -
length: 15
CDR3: CASSPRLGEDTEAFF
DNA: TGTGCCAGCTCACCACGTCTAGGGGAGGACACTGAAGCTTTCTTT

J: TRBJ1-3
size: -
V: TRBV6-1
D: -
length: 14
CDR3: CASSDYAGGNTIYF
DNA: TGTGCCAGCAGTGACTACGCTGGAGGAAACACCATATATTTT

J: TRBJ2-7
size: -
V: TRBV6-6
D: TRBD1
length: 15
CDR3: CASSRDRTHSYEQYF
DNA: TGTGCCAGCAGCCGGGACAGGACCCACTCCTACGAGCAGTACTTC

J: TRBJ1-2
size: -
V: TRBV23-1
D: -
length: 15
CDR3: CASSQSSQGFYGYTF
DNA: TGCGCCAGCAGTCAATCGTCCCAGGGTTTCTATGGCTACACCTTC

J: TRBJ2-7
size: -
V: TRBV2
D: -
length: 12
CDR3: CARGVGPYEQYF
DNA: TGTGCCAGGGGGGTCGGTCCCTACGAGCAGTACTTC

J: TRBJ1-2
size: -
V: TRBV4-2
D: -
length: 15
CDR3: CASSQAGGVIYGYTF
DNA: TGTGCCAGCAGCCAAGCGGGCGGCGTAATCTATGGCTACACCTTC

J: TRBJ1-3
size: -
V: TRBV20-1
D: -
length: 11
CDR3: CSARSGNTIYF
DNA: TGCAGTGCACGTTCCGGAAACACCATATATTTT

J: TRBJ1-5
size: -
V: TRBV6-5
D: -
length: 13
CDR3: CASRLQGSGPQHF
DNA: TGTGCCAGCCGGTTACAGGGCTCGGGGCCCCAGCATTTT

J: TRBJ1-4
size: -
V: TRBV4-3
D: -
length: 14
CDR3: CATSRDTTNEKLFF
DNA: TGCGCCACCTCGAGAGACACGACTAATGAAAAACTGTTTTTT

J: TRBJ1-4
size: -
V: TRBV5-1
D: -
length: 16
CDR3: CASSLAVGNANEKLFF
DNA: TGCGCCAGCAGCTTGGCCGTGGGTAACGCAAATGAAAAACTGTTTTTT

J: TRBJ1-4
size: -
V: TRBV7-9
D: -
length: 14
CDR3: CASSLVGIGEKLFF
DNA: TGTGCCAGCAGCTTAGTGGGTATTGGTGAAAAACTGTTTTTT

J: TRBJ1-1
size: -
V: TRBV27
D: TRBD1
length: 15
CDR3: CASRFPARGIGEAFF
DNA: TGTGCCAGCAGATTCCCCGCCAGGGGGATTGGTGAAGCTTTCTTT

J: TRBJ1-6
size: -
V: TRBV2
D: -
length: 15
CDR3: CASSELAGMGSALHF
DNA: TGTGCCAGCAGTGAATTAGCGGGCATGGGGTCGGCCCTCCACTTT

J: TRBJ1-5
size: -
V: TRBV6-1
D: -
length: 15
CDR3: CASSEEGYSNQPQHF
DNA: TGTGCCAGCAGTGAAGAGGGATATAGCAATCAGCCCCAGCATTTT

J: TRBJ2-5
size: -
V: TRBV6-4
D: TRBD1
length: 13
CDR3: CASSPGQGETQYF
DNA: TGTGCCAGCAGTCCCGGACAGGGAGAGACCCAGTACTTC

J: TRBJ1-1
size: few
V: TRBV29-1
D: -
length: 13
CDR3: CSVAQGSNTEAFF
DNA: TGCAGCGTTGCCCAGGGGTCGAACACTGAAGCTTTCTTT

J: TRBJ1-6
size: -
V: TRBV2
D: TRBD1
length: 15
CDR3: CASSELAGGNSPLHF
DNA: TGTGCCAGCAGTGAACTGGCAGGGGGCAACTCACCCCTCCACTTT

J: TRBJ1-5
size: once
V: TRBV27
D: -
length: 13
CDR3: CASSLRDYQPQHF
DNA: TGTGCCAGTAGCCTCAGGGATTATCAGCCCCAGCATTTT

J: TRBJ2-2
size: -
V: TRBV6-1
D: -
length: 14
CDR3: CASSSSLNTGELFF
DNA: TGTGCCAGCAGTTCCTCCTTGAACACCGGGGAGCTGTTTTTT

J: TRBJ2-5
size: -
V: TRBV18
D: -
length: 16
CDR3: CASSQGDPTYQETQYF
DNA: TGTGCCAGCTCACAAGGGGACCCTACCTACCAAGAGACCCAGTACTTC

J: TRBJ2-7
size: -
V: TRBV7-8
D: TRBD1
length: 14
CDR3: CASSSDRDLSEQYF
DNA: TGTGCCAGCAGCTCGGACAGGGACCTCTCCGAGCAGTACTTC

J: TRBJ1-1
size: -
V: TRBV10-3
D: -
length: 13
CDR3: CAIRRGALTEAFF
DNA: TGTGCCATCAGGCGGGGGGCCCTCACTGAAGCTTTCTTT

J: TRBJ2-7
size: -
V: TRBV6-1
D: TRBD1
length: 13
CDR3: CASNRDRVHEQYF
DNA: TGTGCCAGCAACCGGGACAGGGTCCACGAGCAGTACTTC

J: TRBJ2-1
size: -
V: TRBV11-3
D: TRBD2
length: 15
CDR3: CASSLYGGGGNEQFF
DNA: TGTGCCAGCAGCTTATACGGCGGGGGTGGCAATGAGCAGTTCTTC

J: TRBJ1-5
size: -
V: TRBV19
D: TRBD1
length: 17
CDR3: CASSIAKGGTGTQPQHF
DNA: TGTGCCAGTAGTATAGCCAAGGGAGGGACAGGGACCCAGCCCCAGCATTTT

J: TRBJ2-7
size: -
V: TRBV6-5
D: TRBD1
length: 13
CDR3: CASSETGQGEQYF
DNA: TGTGCCAGCAGTGAGACAGGGCAGGGCGAGCAGTACTTC

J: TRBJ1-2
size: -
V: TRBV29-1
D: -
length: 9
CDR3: CSVVDGYTF
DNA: TGCAGCGTTGTCGATGGCTACACCTTC

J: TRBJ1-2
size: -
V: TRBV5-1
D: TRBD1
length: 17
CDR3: CASSEQGASSPLYGYTF
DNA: TGCGCCAGTTCCGAACAGGGGGCGTCGTCCCCTCTTTATGGCTACACCTTC

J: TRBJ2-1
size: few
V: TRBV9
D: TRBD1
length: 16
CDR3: CASSKSGDRVPNEQFF
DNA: TGTGCCAGCAGCAAGTCAGGGGACAGGGTTCCCAATGAGCAGTTCTTC

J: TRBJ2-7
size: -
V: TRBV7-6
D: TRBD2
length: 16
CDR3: CASSLLAGGGTYEQYF
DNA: TGTGCCAGCAGCCTCCTAGCGGGGGGAGGAACCTACGAGCAGTACTTC

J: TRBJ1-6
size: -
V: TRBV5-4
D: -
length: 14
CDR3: CASSPGGVAPPLHF
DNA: TGTGCCAGCAGCCCTGGGGGGGTCGCGCCACCCCTCCACTTT

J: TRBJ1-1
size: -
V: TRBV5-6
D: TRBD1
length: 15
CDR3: CASSPGQGARTEAFF
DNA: TGTGCCAGCAGCCCCGGACAGGGGGCCCGAACTGAAGCTTTCTTT

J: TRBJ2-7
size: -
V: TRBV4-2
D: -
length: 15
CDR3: CASSPTDRPSYEQYF
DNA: TGTGCCAGCAGCCCAACCGACAGGCCCTCCTACGAGCAGTACTTC

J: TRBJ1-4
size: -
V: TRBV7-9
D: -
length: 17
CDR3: CASSLASRTGALVKLFF
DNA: TGTGCCAGCAGCTTAGCTAGCAGGACGGGTGCCCTTGTAAAACTGTTTTTT

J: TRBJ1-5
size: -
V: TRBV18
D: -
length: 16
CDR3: CASSPDQAAGQVPQHF
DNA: TGTGCCAGCTCACCAGATCAGGCTGCTGGGCAAGTGCCCCAGCATTTT

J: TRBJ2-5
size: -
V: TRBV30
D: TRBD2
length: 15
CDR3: CASGWGRAGKETQYF
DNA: TGTGCCTCTGGATGGGGGAGGGCGGGTAAAGAGACCCAGTACTTC

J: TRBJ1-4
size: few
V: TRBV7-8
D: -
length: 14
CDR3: CASSLARINEKLFF
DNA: TGTGCCAGCAGCTTAGCTCGGATTAATGAAAAACTGTTTTTT